This paragraph covers one T cell receptor (beta chain) sequence. Its antigen is still unknown. This table comes from immunoSEQ multiplex PCR, and its TCRdb copy is limited to in-frame clones, with some not included. The sample holds about 2.3 million clones; 93% are singletons and the top ten take 0.35% to 0.45%. These data originate in a study of shared clonotypes between healthy human individuals. Study summary: Contributing individuals were two females and three males aged 18 to 49. Study-wide results and limits: Rarefaction revealed incomplete sorted-subset sequencing despite large depth. What naive subsets generally showed was a larger estimated richness than memory subsets showed.

Looked up from germline, CDR1 is MNHNS and CDR2 is SASEGT. CDR3 length: 13 amino acids. J lost 5 bases, V lost 7 bases, and 6 bases had no gene match. Memory CD4+ cells were the fraction left after CD45RA+ naive selection. The chain joins TRBV6-1 to TRBJ1-2; the match to TRBD1 covers 8 bases. Input material: naive CD4+ T cells from PBMCs. Subset described: CD45RA+ positively selected. The sequence was obtained from a man aged 18 to 29 in good health. Some clones in this sample may be carry-over from other donors' samples. The CDR3 protein is CASIVTGAYGYTF. CDR3 coding DNA: TGTGCCAGCATTGTGACAGGGGCATATGGCTACACCTTC.